This T cell receptor beta chain derives from a study of technical replicates of blood from several donors (dated by TCRdb to 2016 to 2017). The library relied on the immunoSEQ multiplex PCR assay. TCRdb limited this immuneACCESS table to in-frame rearrangements with V and J called. A share of clones is missing; checked studies link under half to unresolved V genes, and the rest is unexplained. The sample table contains around 61,000 clones; only one count was recorded for approximately 97% of them. The ten biggest clones cover over 0.15% of the sample. About this clone itself: Its antigen remains undetermined. No much larger clone exists at a distance of one base, and base qualities are not known.

CDR1 MGHRA and CDR2 YSYEKL are derived from the germline V gene. Here V drops 2 bases and J drops 4 bases, and the junction holds 10 bases not matched to any gene. The CDR3 sequence holds 16 residues, the cysteine and phenylalanine included. Only the CDR3 DNA is retained, 48 bases long and in frame from the first base. The TCR originated in a human donor in good health. The sequence is built from TRBV4-1 and TRBJ1-2; TRBD1 fits 7 bases in the junction. Sequencing used T cells isolated from PBMCs. The DNA is TGCGCCAGCAGCCAACCCCGGGACAGTTCCCGCTATGGCTACACCTTC. This is translated as CASSQPRDSSRYGYTF.